This T cell receptor beta chain was identified during a study of blood T cell repertoires in COVID-19. Whole-study context: Spain, Italy and the United States supplied samples that represented acute and convalescent COVID-19.

Authors' data handling: For nucleated cells, counts were estimated from reference gene primer amplification. This table comes from immunoSEQ multiplex PCR, and its TCRdb copy is limited to in-frame clones, with some not included. V, J and clone size reflect that table, while D and trimming were determined from the DNA. The sample holds 160,000 or so clones, roughly 90% seen once. J was trimmed by 6 bases and V by 5 bases; bases with no gene match: 14. The CDR3 has 16 amino acids. Germline CDR1 and CDR2: SEHNR and FQNEAQ (reference sequence). The chain combines TRBV7-9 with TRBJ1-2, with TRBD1 matching 8 bases. The sequence was obtained from a man aged 55 to 70 with acute or convalescent COVID-19. The sample consisted of peripheral blood. DNA for the CDR3: TGTGCCAGCAGCGCATACGCACTACAGGGGGGAGATGGCTACACCTTC. Protein: CASSAYALQGGDGYTF.